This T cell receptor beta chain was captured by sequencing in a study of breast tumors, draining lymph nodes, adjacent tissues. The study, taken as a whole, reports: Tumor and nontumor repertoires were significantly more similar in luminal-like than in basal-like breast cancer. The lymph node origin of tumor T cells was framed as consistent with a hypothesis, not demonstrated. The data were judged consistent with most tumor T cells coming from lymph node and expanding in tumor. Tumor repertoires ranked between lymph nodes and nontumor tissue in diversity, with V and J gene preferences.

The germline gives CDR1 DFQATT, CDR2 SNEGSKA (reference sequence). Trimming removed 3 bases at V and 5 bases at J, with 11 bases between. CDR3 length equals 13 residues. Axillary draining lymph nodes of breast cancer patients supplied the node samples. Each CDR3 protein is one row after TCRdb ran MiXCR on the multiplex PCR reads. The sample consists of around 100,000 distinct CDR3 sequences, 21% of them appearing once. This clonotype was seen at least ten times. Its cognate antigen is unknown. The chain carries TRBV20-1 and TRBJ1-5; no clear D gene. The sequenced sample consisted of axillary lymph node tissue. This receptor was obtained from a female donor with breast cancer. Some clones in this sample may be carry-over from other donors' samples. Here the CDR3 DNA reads TGCAGTGCTAGCATGAGTATCGATCAGCCCCAGCATTTT. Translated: CSASMSIDQPQHF.